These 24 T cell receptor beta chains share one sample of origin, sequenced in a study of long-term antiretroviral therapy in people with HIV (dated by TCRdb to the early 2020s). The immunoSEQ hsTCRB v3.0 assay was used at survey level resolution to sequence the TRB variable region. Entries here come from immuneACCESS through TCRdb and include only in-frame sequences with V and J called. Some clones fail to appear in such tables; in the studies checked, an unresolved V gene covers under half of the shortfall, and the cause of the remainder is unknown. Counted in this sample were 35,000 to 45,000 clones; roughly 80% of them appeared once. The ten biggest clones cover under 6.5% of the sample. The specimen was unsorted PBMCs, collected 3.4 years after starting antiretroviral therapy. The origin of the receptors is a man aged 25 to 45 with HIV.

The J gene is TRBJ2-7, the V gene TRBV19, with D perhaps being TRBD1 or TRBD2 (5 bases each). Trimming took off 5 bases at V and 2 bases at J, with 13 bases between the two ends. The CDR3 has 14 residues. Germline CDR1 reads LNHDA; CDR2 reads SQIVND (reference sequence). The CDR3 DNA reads TGTGCCAGTAGTCTCCGGGACGCGACCTACGAGCAGTACTTC. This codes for CASSLRDATYEQYF. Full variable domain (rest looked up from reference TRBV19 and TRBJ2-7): DGGITQSPKYLFRKEGQNVTLSCEQNLNHDAMYWYRQDPGQGLRLIYYSQIVNDFQKGDIAEGYSVSREKKESFPLTVTSAQKNPTAFYLCASSLRDATYEQYFGPGTRLTVT.

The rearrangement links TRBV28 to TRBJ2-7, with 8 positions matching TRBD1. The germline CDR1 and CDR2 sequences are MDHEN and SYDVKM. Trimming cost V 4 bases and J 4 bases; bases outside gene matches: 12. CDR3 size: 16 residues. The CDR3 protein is CASSSYGQGSNYEQYF. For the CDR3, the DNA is TGTGCCAGCAGTTCCTACGGACAGGGATCTAATTACGAGCAGTACTTC.

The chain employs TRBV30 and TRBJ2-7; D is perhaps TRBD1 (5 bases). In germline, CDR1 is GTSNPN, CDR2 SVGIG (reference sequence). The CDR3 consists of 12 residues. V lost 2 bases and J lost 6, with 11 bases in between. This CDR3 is CAWSLGLGEQYF. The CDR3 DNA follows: TGTGCCTGGAGTTTGGGGCTTGGCGAGCAGTACTTC. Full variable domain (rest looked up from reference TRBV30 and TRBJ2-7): SQTIHQWPATLVQPVGSPLSLECTVEGTSNPNLYWYRQAAGRGLQLLFYSVGIGQISSEVPQNLSASRPQDRQFILSSKKLLLSDSGFYLCAWSLGLGEQYFGPGTRLTVT.

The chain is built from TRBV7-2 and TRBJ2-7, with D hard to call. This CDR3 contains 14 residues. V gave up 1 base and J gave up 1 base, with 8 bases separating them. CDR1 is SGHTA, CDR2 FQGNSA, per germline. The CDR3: CASSLESTSYEQYF. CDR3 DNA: TGTGCCAGCAGCTTAGAGTCTACTTCCTACGAGCAGTACTTC.

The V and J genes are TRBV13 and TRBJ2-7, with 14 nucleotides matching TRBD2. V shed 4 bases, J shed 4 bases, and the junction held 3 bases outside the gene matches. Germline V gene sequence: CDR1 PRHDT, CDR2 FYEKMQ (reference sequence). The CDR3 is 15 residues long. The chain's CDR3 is CASSSGTSGSYEQYF. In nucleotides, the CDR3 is TGTGCCAGCAGCTCCGGGACTAGCGGGAGTTACGAGCAGTACTTC.

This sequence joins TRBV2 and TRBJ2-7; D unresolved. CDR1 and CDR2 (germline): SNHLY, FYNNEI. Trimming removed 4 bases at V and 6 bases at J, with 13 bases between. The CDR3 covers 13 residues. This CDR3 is CASSGVHEVEQYF. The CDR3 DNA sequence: TGTGCCAGCAGTGGTGTGCACGAAGTCGAGCAGTACTTC.

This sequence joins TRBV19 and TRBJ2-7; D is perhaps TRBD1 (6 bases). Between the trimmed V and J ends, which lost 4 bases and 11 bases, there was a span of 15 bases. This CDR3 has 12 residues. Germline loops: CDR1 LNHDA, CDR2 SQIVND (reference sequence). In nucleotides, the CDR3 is TGTGCCAGTAGTACGGAGACAGGATCTAAGTACTTC. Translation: CASSTETGSKYF.

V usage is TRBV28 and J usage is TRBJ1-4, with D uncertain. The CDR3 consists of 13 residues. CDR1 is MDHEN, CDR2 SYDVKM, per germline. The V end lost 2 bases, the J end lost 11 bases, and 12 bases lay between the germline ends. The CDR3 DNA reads TGTGCCAGCAGTTTAGCAGGAGTGTCGAAACTGTTTTTT. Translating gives CASSLAGVSKLFF.

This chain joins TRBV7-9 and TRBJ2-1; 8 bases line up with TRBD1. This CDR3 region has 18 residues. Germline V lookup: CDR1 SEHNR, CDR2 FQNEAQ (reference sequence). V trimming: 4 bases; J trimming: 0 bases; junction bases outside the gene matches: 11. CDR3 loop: CASSSNRDRRSSYNEQFF. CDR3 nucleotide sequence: TGTGCCAGCAGCTCAAACCGGGACAGGCGGAGCTCCTACAATGAGCAGTTCTTC.

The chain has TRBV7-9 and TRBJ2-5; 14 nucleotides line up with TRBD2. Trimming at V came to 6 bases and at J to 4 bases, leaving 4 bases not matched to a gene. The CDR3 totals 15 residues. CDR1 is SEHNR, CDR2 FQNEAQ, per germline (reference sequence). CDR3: CASSPGLAGGETQYF. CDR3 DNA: TGTGCCAGCAGTCCCGGACTAGCGGGAGGAGAGACCCAGTACTTC.

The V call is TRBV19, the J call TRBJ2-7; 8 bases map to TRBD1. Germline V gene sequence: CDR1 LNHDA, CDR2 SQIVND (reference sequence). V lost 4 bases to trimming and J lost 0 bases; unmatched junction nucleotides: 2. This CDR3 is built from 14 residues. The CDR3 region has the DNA TGTGCCAGTAGTAAAACAGGGGGCTCCTACGAGCAGTACTTC. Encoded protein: CASSKTGGSYEQYF.

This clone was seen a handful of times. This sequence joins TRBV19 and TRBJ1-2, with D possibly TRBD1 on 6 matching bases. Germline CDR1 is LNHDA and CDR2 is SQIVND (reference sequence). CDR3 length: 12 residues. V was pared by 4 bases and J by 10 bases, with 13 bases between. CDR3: CASSTTGIYYTF. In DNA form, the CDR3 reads TGTGCCAGTAGTACTACAGGGATTTACTACACCTTC.

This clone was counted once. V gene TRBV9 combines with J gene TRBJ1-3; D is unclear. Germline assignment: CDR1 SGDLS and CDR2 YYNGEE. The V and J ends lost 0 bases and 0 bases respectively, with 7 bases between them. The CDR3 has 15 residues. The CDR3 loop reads CASSVDGSSGNTIYF. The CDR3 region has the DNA TGTGCCAGCAGCGTAGACGGGAGCTCTGGAAACACCATATATTTT.

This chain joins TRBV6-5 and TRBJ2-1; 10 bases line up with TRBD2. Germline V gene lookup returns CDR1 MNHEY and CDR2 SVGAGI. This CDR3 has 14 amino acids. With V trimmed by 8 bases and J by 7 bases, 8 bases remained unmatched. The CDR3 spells CASGTSGENNEQFF. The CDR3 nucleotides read TGTGCCAGCGGTACTAGCGGGGAAAATAATGAGCAGTTCTTC.

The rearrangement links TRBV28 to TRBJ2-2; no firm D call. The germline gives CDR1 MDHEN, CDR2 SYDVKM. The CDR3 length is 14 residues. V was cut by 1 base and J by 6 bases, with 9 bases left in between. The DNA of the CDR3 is TGTGCCAGCAGTTTATATTCGGCAGCCGGGGAGCTGTTTTTT. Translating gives CASSLYSAAGELFF.

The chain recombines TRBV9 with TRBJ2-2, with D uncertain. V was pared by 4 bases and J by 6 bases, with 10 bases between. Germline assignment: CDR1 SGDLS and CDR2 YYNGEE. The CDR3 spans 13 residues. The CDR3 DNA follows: TGTGCCAGCAGCCGTATTCCGGCCGGGGAGCTGTTTTTT. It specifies CASSRIPAGELFF.

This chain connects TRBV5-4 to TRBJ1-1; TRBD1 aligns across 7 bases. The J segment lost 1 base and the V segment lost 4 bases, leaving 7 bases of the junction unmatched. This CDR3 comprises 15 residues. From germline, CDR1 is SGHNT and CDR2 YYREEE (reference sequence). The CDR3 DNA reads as TGTGCCAGCAGCCCCCCGGGGACAGCGAACACTGAAGCTTTCTTT. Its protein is CASSPPGTANTEAFF.

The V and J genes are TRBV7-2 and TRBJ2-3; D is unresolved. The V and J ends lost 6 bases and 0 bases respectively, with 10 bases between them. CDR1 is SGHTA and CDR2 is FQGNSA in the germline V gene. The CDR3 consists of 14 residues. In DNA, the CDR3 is TGTGCCAGCAGTCCAGCAACTAGCACAGATACGCAGTATTTT. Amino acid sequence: CASSPATSTDTQYF.

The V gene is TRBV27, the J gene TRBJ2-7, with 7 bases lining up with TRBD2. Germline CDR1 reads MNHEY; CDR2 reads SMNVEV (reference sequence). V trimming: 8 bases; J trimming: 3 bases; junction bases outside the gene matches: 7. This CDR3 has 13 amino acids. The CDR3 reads CASGTGGIYEQYF. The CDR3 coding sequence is TGTGCCAGCGGGACGGGAGGCATCTACGAGCAGTACTTC.

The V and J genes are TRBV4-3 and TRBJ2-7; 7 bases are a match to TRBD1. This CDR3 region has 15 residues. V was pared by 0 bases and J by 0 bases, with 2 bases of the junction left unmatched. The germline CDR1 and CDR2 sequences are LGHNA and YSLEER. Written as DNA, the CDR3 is TGCGCCAGCAGCCAAGAACAGGGGTACTCCTACGAGCAGTACTTC. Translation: CASSQEQGYSYEQYF.

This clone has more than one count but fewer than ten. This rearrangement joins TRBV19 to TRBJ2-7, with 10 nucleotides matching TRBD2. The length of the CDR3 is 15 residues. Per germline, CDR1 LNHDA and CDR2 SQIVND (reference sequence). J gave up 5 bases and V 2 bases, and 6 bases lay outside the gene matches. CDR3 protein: CASSIIAGGSDEQYF. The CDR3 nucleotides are TGTGCCAGTAGTATAATAGCGGGAGGATCGGACGAGCAGTACTTC.

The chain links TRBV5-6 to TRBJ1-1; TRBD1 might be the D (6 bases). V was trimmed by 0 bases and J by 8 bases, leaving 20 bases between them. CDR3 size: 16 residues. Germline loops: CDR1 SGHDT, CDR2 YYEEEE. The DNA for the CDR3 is TGTGCCAGCAGCTTGGGGGCGGGGGCCGCCGGCCAAGAAGCTTTCTTT. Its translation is CASSLGAGAAGQEAFF. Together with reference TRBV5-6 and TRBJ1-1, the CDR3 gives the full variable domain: DAGVTQSPTHLIKTRGQQVTLRCSPKSGHDTVSWYQQALGQGPQFIFQYYEEEERQRGNFPDRFSGHQFPNYSSELNVNALLLGDSALYLCASSLGAGAAGQEAFFGQGTRLTVV.

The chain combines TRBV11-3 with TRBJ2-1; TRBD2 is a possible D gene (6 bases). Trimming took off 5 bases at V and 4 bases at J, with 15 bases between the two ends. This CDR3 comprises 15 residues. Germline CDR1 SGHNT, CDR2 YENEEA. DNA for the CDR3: TGTGCCAGCAGCCATGGAGGGAGCCCATACAATGAGCAGTTCTTC. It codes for CASSHGGSPYNEQFF.

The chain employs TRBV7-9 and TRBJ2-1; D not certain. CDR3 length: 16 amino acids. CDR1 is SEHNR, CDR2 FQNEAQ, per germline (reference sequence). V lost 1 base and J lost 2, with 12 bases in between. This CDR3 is CASSLGTGRTYNEQFF. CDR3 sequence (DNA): TGTGCCAGCAGCTTAGGGACCGGAAGGACCTACAATGAGCAGTTCTTC.